This entry features one T cell receptor beta chain sequence. What it recognizes is unknown. This sample was included in a study of T-cell memory formation after mild COVID-19. Study-level results: Clones from the second wave (peaking day 37) had unconfirmed SARS-CoV-2 specificity.

Using constant-segment primers, 5'RACE produced TCR alpha and TCR beta cDNA libraries carrying sample barcodes and UMIs. TCRdb reprocessed the 5' RACE reads via MiXCR and lists one record per CDR3 protein. Seen here are approximately 400,000 distinct CDR3 sequences, 24% observed once, and the top ten hold roughly 8.9%. The CDR3 spans 15 residues. The germline CDR1 and CDR2 sequences are SGHRS and YFSETQ. Deletions cut 4 bases from V and 2 bases from J, with 15 bases between. The sequence was collected from an adult woman who had mild COVID-19 (a few samples of this study predate the infection). Cell type and time point are not known. Sequencing was carried out using PBMCs or a T cell subset sorted from them (not recorded which). The J gene is TRBJ2-5, the V gene TRBV5-1, with D possibly being TRBD1 (7 bases). The CDR3 protein is CASSRQAGGQETQYF. CDR3 nucleotides: TGCGCCAGCAGCCGCCAAGCAGGGGGGCAAGAGACCCAGTACTTC.